The 13 T cell receptor beta chains below all came from one sample that was sequenced in a study of STAT5B mutations in CD4+ large granular lymphocyte leukemia. Generated by immunoSEQ multiplex PCR, the TCRdb table keeps only in-frame clones and is missing some. The sample includes tens of thousands of clones, around 82% of them seen just once. Specimen: CD4+ T cells from blood buffy coats. All receptors come from a human donor in good health.

This chain uses TRBV5-1 with TRBJ1-5; D unclear. The ends were cut back, 0 bases at V and 2 bases at J, with 12 bases in the middle. Germline lookup yields CDR1 SGHRS and CDR2 YFSETQ. The CDR3 length is 16 residues. The CDR3 here is CASSLGAATGNQPQHF. The CDR3 DNA reads as TGCGCCAGCAGCTTGGGGGCAGCGACGGGCAATCAGCCCCAGCATTTT.

This clone is a singleton in its sample. The chain couples TRBV4-2 to TRBJ2-1, with 14 nucleotides matching TRBD2. The CDR3 is made up of 17 amino acids. Germline trimming cut 0 bases from V and 9 bases from J; bases unmatched to any gene: 7. Germline CDR1 LGHNA, CDR2 YNFKEQ. CDR3 region: CASSQERTSGGSSEQFF. The CDR3 nucleotides read TGTGCCAGCAGCCAAGAACGGACTAGCGGGGGGAGCAGTGAGCAGTTCTTC.

The chain carries TRBV7-9 and TRBJ2-7, with 10 nucleotides matching TRBD1. The V and J ends lost 4 bases and 3 bases, in that order; junction bases with no gene match: 6. This CDR3 has 15 amino acids. Germline-derived CDR1 and CDR2 are SEHNR and FQNEAQ (reference sequence). The CDR3 here is CASSSYGTGVYEQYF. As DNA, the CDR3 is TGTGCCAGCAGCTCGTACGGGACAGGGGTCTACGAGCAGTACTTC.

V usage is TRBV28 and J usage is TRBJ2-1; D may be TRBD1 (6 bases). CDR1 and CDR2 (germline): MDHEN, SYDVKM. The CDR3 sequence is 15 residues long. V was shortened by 1 base and J by 8 bases, with 15 bases between the two germline ends. The CDR3 region is CASSLFSISGDEQFF. The CDR3 coding sequence is TGTGCCAGCAGTTTATTTTCTATCTCAGGGGATGAGCAGTTCTTC.

The chain recombines TRBV7-9 with TRBJ1-2; 7 nucleotides align to TRBD1. Germline V lookup: CDR1 SEHNR, CDR2 FQNEAQ (reference sequence). Unmatched junction bases numbered 6, after V lost 5 bases and J lost 3 bases. The CDR3 has 14 residues. For the CDR3, the DNA is TGTGCCAGCAGCGCGGGACAGCCTGACTATGGCTACACCTTC. It specifies CASSAGQPDYGYTF.

The chain joins TRBV2 to TRBJ2-7; 10 bases map to TRBD1. Per the germline V gene, CDR1 is SNHLY and CDR2 is FYNNEI. Trimming took 2 bases from V and 3 from J; bases not matched to a gene: 4. CDR3 length equals 15 residues. The CDR3 protein is CASSERGTGVYEQYF. CDR3 coding DNA: TGTGCCAGCAGTGAACGAGGGACAGGGGTCTACGAGCAGTACTTC.

This chain connects TRBV21-1 to TRBJ2-2. TRBV21-1 represents a pseudogene. This CDR3 is 13 amino acids long. CDR3 sequence reads: CARKWVGAGELFF. DNA of the CDR3: TGTGCCAGGAAATGGGTTGGGGCCGGGGAGCTGTTTTTT.

This clone was observed a few times. The chain links TRBV6-5 to TRBJ1-1; D remains ambiguous. This CDR3 is built from 11 residues. V shed 8 bases and J shed 2 bases, with 6 bases lying between them. The V gene's germline CDR1 is MNHEY and CDR2 SVGAGI. This chain's CDR3 is CASGVNTEAFF. The CDR3 DNA is TGTGCCAGCGGAGTTAACACTGAAGCTTTCTTT.

The CDR3 sequence is CASSLSGENEKLFF. The CDR3 DNA is TGTGCCAGCAGCTTAAGTGGGGAGAATGAAAAACTGTTTTTT. V and J are TRBV7-6 and TRBJ1-4; no clear D. There are 14 residues in the CDR3. V was cut by 2 bases and J by 5 bases, with 9 bases left in between. Germline-derived CDR1 and CDR2 are SGHVS and FNYEAQ.

This sequence joins TRBV18 and TRBJ1-2; 7 nucleotides match TRBD1. The length of the CDR3 is 14 residues. Per germline, CDR1 KGHSH and CDR2 LQKENI. V shed 2 bases and J 4 bases; nucleotides not matched to a gene: 4. CDR3 amino acids: CASSPLGQAYGYTF. As DNA, the CDR3 is TGTGCCAGCTCACCATTAGGACAGGCCTATGGCTACACCTTC.

This clone was counted once. The chain uses TRBV6-4 and TRBJ1-2, with D maybe TRBD1 (5 bases). V gave up 0 bases and J gave up 9 bases, with 11 bases separating them. The CDR3 sequence is 13 residues long. Germline V gives CDR1 MRHNA, CDR2 SNTAGT. CDR3 loop: CASSDSNAGRYTF. CDR3 in DNA: TGTGCCAGCAGTGACTCGAATGCGGGACGCTACACCTTC.

The chain links TRBV4-2 to TRBJ1-4; D gene uncertain. V was cut by 3 bases and J by 17 bases, with 19 bases left in between. The CDR3 runs 13 residues. Germline-derived CDR1 and CDR2 are LGHNA and YNFKEQ. For the CDR3, the DNA is TGTGCCAGCAGCCATCTTGGGCAGCGATCCTTTTTTTTT. Translation gives CASSHLGQRSFFF.

This chain uses TRBV5-1 with TRBJ2-1; 9 nucleotides align to TRBD2. Germline assignment: CDR1 SGHRS and CDR2 YFSETQ. There are 20 residues in the CDR3. V lost 3 bases and J lost 0; bases outside the gene matches: 16. CDR3 protein: CASSSEGRAGGPGSYNEQFF. For the CDR3, the DNA is TGCGCCAGCAGCTCCGAAGGGAGGGCGGGAGGGCCGGGCTCCTACAATGAGCAGTTCTTC. Full variable domain (outside the CDR3, taken from reference TRBV5-1 and TRBJ2-1): KAGVTQTPRYLIKTRGQQVTLSCSPISGHRSVSWYQQTPGQGLQFLFEYFSETQRNKGNFPGRFSGRQFSNSRSEMNVSTLELGDSALYLCASSSEGRAGGPGSYNEQFFGPGTRLTVL.